This entry features one T cell receptor beta chain sequence. Its target is unknown. The repertoire was sequenced with immunoSEQ multiplex PCR; TCRdb's copy has only in-frame clones and lacks some. The sample has about 81,000 clones; about 89% are singletons. The data belong to a study of graft-versus-host responses after intestinal transplantation. Specimen: unstimulated CD4+ T cells sorted from spleen or lymph node cells, collected before intestinal transplant. This receptor was taken from a human donor who received an intestinal transplant.

The CDR3 is CRGKRQMNTEAFF. For the CDR3, the DNA is TGCAGGGGAAAGCGGCAGATGAACACTGAAGCTTTCTTT. The genes are TRBV29-1 and TRBJ1-1; D uncertain. Germline V gene data show CDR1 as SQVTM and CDR2 as ANQGSEA. The length of the CDR3 is 13 residues. The full variable domain, completed using reference TRBV29-1 and TRBJ1-1, is SAVISQKPSRDICQRGTSLTIQCQVDSQVTMMFWYRQQPGQSLTLIATANQGSEATYESGFVIDKFPISRPNLTFSTLTVSNMSPEDSSIYLCRGKRQMNTEAFFGQGTRLTVV.